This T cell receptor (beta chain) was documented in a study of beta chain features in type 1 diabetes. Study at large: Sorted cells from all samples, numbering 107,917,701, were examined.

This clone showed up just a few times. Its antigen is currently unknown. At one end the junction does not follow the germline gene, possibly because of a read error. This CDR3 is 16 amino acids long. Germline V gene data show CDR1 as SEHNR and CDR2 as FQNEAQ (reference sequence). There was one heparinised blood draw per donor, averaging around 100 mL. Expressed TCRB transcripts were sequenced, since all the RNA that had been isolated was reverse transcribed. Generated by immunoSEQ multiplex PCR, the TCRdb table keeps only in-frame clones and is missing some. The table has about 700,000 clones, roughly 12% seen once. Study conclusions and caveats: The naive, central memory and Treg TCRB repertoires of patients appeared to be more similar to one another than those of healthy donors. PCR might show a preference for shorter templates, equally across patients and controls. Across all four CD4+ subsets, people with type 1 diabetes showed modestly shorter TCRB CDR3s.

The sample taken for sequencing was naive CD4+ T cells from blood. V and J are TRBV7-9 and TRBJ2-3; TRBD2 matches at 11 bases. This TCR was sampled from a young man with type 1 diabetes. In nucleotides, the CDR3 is TGTGCCAGCACCTTAGCGGGGGGGCCCAGCACAGATACGCAGTATTTT. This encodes CASTLAGGPSTDTQYF.